Listed below are T cell receptor beta chains from one sample, sequenced in a study of neurological immune-mediated disorders. TCRdb recomputed calls from the 5' RACE reads with MiXCR, one row per CDR3 protein. The table has some 65,000 distinct CDR3 sequences, roughly 5.5% seen once. The sequenced sample was PBMCs. The receptors were gathered from a woman between 25 and 40 years old with multiple sclerosis. Both conserved end residues are part of each CDR3. The order of the fields is D gene, clone size, J gene, V gene, CDR3 DNA, CDR3 protein. D genes are given only for firm matches. Clone size, where shown, is once, few, many, or a class for clones that have expanded.

>-|many|TRBJ1-2|TRBV5-1
TGCGCCAGCAGCTTGTTTCAGAGGGACGGCTACACCTTC
CASSLFQRDGYTF
>TRBD1|few|TRBJ2-7|TRBV10-3
TGTGCCTCCAGACAGGGACCCTACGAGCAGTACTTC
CASRQGPYEQYF
>-|many|TRBJ1-6|TRBV5-1
TGCGCCAGCAGCTTGAATCTGAAGGATTCACCCCTCCACTTT
CASSLNLKDSPLHF
>-|many|TRBJ2-1|TRBV20-1
TGCAGTGCTAGAGAAGGGACGTCCTACAATGAGCAGTTCTTC
CSAREGTSYNEQFF
>-|many|TRBJ2-1|TRBV12-3/TRBV12-4
TGTGCCAGCAGTTCGCACTACCTCGGGAATGAGCAGTTCTTC
CASSSHYLGNEQFF
>-|many|TRBJ2-3|TRBV29-1
TGCAGCGTTGTCCTGGGAGATACGCAGTATTTT
CSVVLGDTQYF
>-|many|TRBJ1-5|TRBV5-1
TGCGCCAGCAGCAAGGCGGGGGGCGGTGAGCCCCAGCATTTT
CASSKAGGGEPQHF
>TRBD2|few|TRBJ2-3|TRBV20-1
TGCAGTGCTAGTCGGCTAGCGGGCCCAGATACGCAGTATTTT
CSASRLAGPDTQYF
>-|-|TRBJ1-5|TRBV7-2
TGTGCCAGCAGCATAGACACGTTTAACCAGCATTTT
CASSIDTFNQHF
>-|many|TRBJ1-4|TRBV20-1
TGCAGTGCTGGAGGCCTGGACAGAGAAAAACTGTTTTTT
CSAGGLDREKLFF
>TRBD2|many|TRBJ2-1|TRBV20-1
TGCAGTGTTACCCTAGCGGGGGGAGACAATGAGCAGTTCTTC
CSVTLAGGDNEQFF
>-|many|TRBJ2-3|TRBV9
TGTGCCAGCAGCGTAGTGGGGGATACGCAGTATTTT
CASSVVGDTQYF
>-|many|TRBJ1-1|TRBV29-1
TGCAGCGTTGCTTGGTCGGGGGCCACTGAAGCTTTCTTT
CSVAWSGATEAFF
>-|few|TRBJ2-7|TRBV27
TGTGCCAGCAGTCCCGGGCATCCCCCCGAGCAGTACTTC
CASSPGHPPEQYF
>-|many|TRBJ1-5|TRBV7-9
TGTGCCAGCAGCCCGTGGAAGGGTCAGCCCCAGCATTTT
CASSPWKGQPQHF
>TRBD1|many|TRBJ1-1|TRBV5-1
TGCGCCAGCAGCCCCGGACAGGGGGCGGGTGGCACTGAAGCTTTCTTT
CASSPGQGAGGTEAFF